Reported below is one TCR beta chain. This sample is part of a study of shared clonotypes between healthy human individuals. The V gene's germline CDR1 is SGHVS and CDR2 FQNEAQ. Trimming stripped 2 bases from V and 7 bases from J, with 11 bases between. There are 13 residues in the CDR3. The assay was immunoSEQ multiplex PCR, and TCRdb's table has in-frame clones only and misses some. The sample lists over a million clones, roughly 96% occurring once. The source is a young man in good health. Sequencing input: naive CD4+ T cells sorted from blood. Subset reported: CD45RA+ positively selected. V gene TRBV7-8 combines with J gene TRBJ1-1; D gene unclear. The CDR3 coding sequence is TGTGCCAGCAGCTTAATTCGCCCCAGTGAAGCTTTCTTT. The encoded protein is CASSLIRPSEAFF. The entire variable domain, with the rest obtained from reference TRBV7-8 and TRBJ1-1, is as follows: GAGVSQSPRYKVAKRGQDVALRCDPISGHVSLFWYQQALGQGPEFLTYFQNEAQLDKSGLPSDRFFAERPEGSVSTLKIQRTQQEDSAVYLCASSLIRPSEAFFGQGTRLTVV.